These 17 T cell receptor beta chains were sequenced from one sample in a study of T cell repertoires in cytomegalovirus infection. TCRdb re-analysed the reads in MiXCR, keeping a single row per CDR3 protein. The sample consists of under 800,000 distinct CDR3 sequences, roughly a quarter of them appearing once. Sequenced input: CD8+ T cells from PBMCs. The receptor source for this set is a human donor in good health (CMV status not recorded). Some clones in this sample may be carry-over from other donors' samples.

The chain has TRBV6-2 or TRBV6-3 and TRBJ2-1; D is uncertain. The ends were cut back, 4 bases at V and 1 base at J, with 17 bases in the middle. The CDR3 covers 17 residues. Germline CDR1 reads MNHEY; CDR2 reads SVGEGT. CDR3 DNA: TGTGCCAGCAGTTTCTTTCCCCACCTGGAGTCCTACAATGAGCAGTTCTTC. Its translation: CASSFFPHLESYNEQFF.

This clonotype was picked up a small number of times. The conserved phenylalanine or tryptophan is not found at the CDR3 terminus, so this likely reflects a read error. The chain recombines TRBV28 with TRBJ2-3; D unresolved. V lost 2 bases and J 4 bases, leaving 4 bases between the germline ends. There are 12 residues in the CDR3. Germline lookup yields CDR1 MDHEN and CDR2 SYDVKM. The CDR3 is CASSLGADTQYS. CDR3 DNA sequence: TGTGCCAGCAGTTTAGGGGCAGATACGCAGTATTCT.

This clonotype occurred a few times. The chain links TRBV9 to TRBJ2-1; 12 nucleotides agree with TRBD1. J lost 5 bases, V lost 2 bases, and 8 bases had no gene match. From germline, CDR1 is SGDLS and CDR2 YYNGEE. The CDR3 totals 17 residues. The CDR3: CASSVMGDRGPHNEQFF. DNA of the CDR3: TGTGCCAGCAGCGTGATGGGGGACAGGGGGCCCCACAATGAGCAGTTCTTC.

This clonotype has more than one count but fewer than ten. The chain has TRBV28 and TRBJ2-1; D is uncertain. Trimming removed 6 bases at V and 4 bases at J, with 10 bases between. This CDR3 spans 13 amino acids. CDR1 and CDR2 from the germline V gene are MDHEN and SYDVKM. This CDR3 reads CASRLLRYNEQFF. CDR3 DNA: TGTGCCAGCAGATTACTAAGATACAATGAGCAGTTCTTC.

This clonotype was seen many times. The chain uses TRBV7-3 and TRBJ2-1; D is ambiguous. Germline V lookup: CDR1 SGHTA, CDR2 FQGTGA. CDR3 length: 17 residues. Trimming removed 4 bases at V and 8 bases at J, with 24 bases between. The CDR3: CASSYSHSGHPWDEQFF. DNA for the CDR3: TGTGCCAGCAGCTACAGTCACTCGGGCCATCCCTGGGATGAGCAGTTCTTC.

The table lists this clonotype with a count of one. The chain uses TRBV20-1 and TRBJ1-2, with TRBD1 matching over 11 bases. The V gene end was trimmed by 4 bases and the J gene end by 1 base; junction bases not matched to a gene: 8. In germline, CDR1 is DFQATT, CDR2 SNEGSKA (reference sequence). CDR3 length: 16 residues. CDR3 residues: CSAKNRDRGFNYGYTF. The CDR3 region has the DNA TGCAGTGCTAAAAACCGGGACAGGGGGTTTAACTATGGCTACACCTTC.

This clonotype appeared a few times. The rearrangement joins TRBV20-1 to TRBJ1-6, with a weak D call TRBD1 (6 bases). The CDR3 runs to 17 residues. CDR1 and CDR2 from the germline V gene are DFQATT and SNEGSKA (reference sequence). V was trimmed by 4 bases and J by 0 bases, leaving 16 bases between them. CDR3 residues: CSATGDRSSSYNSPLHF. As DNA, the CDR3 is TGCAGTGCTACAGGGGACCGATCGAGCTCCTATAATTCACCCCTCCACTTT.

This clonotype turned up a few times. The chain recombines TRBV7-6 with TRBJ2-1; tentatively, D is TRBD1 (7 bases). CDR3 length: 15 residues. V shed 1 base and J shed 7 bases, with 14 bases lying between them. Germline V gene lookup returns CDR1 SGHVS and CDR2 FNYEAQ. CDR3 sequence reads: CASSLGQGGRNEQFF. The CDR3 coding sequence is TGTGCCAGCAGCTTAGGGCAGGGGGGTCGGAATGAGCAGTTCTTC.

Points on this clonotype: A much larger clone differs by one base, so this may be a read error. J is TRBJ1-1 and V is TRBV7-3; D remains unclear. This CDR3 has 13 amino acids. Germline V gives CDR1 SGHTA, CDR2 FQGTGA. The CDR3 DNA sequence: TGTGTCAGCAGCCCAGGAGGGTACACTGAAGCTTTCTTT. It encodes CVSSPGGYTEAFF.

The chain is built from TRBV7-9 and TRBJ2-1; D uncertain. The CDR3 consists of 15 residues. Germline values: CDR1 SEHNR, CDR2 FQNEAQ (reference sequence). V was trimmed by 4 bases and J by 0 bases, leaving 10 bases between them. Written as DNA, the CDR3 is TGTGCCAGCAGCTCAGCGTCCGGCTCCTACAATGAGCAGTTCTTC. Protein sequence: CASSSASGSYNEQFF.

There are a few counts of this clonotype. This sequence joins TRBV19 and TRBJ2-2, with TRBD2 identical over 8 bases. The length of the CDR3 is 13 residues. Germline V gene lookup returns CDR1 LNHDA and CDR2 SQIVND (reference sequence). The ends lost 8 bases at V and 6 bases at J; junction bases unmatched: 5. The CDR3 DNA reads TGTGCCAGTGGATGGACTAGCCCCGGGGAGCTGTTTTTT. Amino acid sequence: CASGWTSPGELFF. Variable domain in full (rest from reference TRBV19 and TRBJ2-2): DGGITQSPKYLFRKEGQNVTLSCEQNLNHDAMYWYRQDPGQGLRLIYYSQIVNDFQKGDIAEGYSVSREKKESFPLTVTSAQKNPTAFYLCASGWTSPGELFFGEGSRLTVL.

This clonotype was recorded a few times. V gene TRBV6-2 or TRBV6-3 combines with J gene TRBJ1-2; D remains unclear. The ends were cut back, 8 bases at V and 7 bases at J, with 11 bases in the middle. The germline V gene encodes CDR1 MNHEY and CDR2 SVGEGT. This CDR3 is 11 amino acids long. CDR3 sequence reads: CASEAGGGYTF. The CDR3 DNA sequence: TGTGCCAGCGAGGCAGGTGGTGGCTACACCTTC.

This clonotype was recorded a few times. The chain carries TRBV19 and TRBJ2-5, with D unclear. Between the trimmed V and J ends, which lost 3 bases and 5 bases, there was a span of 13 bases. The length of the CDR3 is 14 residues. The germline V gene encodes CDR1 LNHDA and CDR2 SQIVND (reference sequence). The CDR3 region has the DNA TGTGCCAGTAGTATCGGAACGGGTCTGGAGACCCAGTACTTC. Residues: CASSIGTGLETQYF.

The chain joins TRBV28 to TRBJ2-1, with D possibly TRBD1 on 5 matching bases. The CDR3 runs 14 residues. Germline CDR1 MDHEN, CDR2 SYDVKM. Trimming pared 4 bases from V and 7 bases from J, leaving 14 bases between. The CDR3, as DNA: TGTGCCAGCAGTTCCCCGCTGGCAGGGAATGAGCAGTTCTTC. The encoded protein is CASSSPLAGNEQFF.

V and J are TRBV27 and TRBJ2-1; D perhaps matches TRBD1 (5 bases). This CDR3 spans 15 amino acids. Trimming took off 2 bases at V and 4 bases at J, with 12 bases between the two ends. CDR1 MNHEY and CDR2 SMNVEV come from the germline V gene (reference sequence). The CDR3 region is CASSLHDRGYNEQFF. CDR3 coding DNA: TGTGCCAGCAGTTTACATGATAGGGGATACAATGAGCAGTTCTTC.

The CDR3 protein is CASSTGLAGENTDTQYF. The CDR3 DNA reads TGTGCCAGCAGCACGGGACTAGCGGGGGAAAACACAGATACGCAGTATTTT. V usage is TRBV7-4 and J usage is TRBJ2-3; 14 bases are a match to TRBD2. Germline assignment: CDR1 SGHVT and CDR2 SQSDAQ. The CDR3 totals 17 residues. V gave up 5 bases and J gave up 2 bases; unmatched junction bases: 6.

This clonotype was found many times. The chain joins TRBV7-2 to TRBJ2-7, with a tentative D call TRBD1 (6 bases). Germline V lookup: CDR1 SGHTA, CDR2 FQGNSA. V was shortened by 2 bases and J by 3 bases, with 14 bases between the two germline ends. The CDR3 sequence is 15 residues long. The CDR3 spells CASSLFPDRNYEQYF. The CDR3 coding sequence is TGTGCCAGCAGCTTATTCCCTGACAGGAACTACGAGCAGTACTTC.